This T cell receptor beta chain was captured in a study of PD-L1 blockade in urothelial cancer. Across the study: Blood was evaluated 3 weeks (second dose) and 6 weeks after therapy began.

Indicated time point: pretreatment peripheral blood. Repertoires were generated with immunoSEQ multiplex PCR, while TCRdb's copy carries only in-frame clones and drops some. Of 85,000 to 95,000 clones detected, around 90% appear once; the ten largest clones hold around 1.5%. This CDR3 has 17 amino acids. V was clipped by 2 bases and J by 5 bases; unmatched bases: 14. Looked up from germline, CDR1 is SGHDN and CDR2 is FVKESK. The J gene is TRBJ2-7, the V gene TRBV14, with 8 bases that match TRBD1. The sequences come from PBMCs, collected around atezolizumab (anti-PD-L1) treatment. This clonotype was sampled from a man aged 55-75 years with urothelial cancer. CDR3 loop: CASSQKGFRTGPHEQYF. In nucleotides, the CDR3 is TGTGCCAGCAGCCAAAAAGGGTTCAGGACAGGGCCCCACGAGCAGTACTTC.